Included here is one T cell receptor (beta chain) sequence, with context. Antigen unknown. Naive CD8 cells, CD45RO-negative and positively selected for CCR7, excluded terminally differentiated effector memory CD45RA+ cells. J was trimmed by 8 bases and V by 4 bases; bases with no gene match: 5. The CDR3 has 14 residues. Germline V lookup: CDR1 SGDLS, CDR2 YYNGEE. These data originate in a study of shared clonotypes between healthy human individuals. General study points: The naive CD4 repertoires of a handful of donors were compared, and approximately 5.3% of clonotypes were shared.

TCRdb keeps only in-frame clones here, not all; method: immunoSEQ multiplex PCR. The table has millions of clones, 85% to 95% seen once; the top ten hold roughly 1.7%. The specimen sequenced was naive CD8+ T cells from PBMCs. This TCR was recovered from a man between 18 and 35 years old in good health. Some clones in this sample may be carry-over from other donors' samples. The J gene is TRBJ2-1, the V gene TRBV9; 11 bases are a match to TRBD1. CDR3 nucleotide sequence: TGTGCCAGCAGCCCCCGGACAGGGGGCGATGAGCAGTTCTTC. Translation: CASSPRTGGDEQFF.